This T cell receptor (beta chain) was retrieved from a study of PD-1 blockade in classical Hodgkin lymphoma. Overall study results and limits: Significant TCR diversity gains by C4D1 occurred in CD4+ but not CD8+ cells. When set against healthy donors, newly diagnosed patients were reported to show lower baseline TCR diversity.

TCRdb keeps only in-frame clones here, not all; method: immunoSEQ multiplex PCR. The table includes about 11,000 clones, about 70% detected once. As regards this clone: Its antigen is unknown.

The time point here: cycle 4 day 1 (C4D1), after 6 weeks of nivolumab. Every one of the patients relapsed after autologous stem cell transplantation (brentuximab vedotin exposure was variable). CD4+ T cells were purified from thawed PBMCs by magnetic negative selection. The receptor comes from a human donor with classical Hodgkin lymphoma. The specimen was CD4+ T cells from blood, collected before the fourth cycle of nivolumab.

The CDR3 is CASSLANSRDEQYF. The CDR3 nucleotides are TGTGCCAGCAGCTTAGCGAATTCCAGGGACGAGCAGTACTTC. This chain links TRBV7-6 with TRBJ2-7; D perhaps matches TRBD1 (5 bases). Germline V gene lookup returns CDR1 SGHVS and CDR2 FNYEAQ. Trimming left V 0 bases short and J 5 bases short, with 11 bases between. The CDR3 runs 14 residues.